This T cell receptor beta chain stems from a study of patients and donors after allogeneic stem cell transplantation. TCRdb analysed the RT-PCR reads with MiXCR anew, one entry per CDR3 protein. The sample yields about 70,000 distinct CDR3 sequences, approximately 26% seen once. This CDR3 spans 14 amino acids. V was pared by 6 bases and J by 1 base, with 12 bases between. Germline lookup yields CDR1 MNHEY and CDR2 SVGEGT. Sequencing was performed on blood, either unsorted or a sorted T cell fraction (not recorded which). The V and J genes are TRBV6-2 or TRBV6-3 and TRBJ1-1; D call uncertain. The clonotype was recovered from a human donor who was either an allogeneic HSCT recipient or a stem cell or donor lymphocyte infusion donor (not recorded which). It is not recorded whose cells these are; they may come from a transplant donor. The CDR3 coding sequence is TGTGCCAGCAGCCTCAGCCGCGGGAACACTGAAGCTTTCTTT. Amino acids: CASSLSRGNTEAFF.